A selection of T cell receptor beta chains follows, all from one sample in a study of shared clonotypes between healthy human individuals. The repertoire was sequenced with immunoSEQ multiplex PCR; TCRdb's copy has only in-frame clones and lacks some. This table holds some 900,000 clones, approximately 76% found once. Sequencing used memory CD4+ T cells sorted from blood. All receptors come from a man aged 18-30 years in good health. Each CDR3 is given with its conserved first and last residue. A D gene is named only where the DNA matches it firmly. Size is omitted from some rows. Given values are once, few, many or a class for expanded clones.

>NA|TRBV5-4|TRBD1|TRBJ1-2
CASSFGQGDYGYTF
TGTGCCAGCAGCTTCGGGCAGGGGGACTATGGCTACACCTTC
>NA|TRBV7-8|NA|TRBJ1-2
CASSSPPTEAYGYTF
TGTGCCAGCAGCTCACCTCCGACAGAGGCCTATGGCTACACCTTC
>NA|TRBV9|TRBD2|TRBJ2-1
CASSVFLAGNEQFF
TGTGCCAGCAGCGTGTTCCTAGCGGGCAATGAGCAGTTCTTC
>NA|TRBV5-4|TRBD2|TRBJ2-5
CASSGLTGGQETQYF
TGTGCCAGCAGCGGACTTACGGGAGGCCAAGAGACCCAGTACTTC
>NA|TRBV5-1|NA|TRBJ2-7
CASSLVSGGLSYEQYF
TGCGCCAGCAGCTTGGTGTCAGGAGGACTAAGCTACGAGCAGTACTTC
>NA|TRBV7-9|NA|TRBJ2-5
CASSGYPWEETQYF
TGTGCCAGCAGCGGATACCCCTGGGAAGAGACCCAGTACTTC
>NA|TRBV6-1|TRBD1|TRBJ2-7
CASSWDRGYEQYF
TGTGCCAGCAGCTGGGACAGGGGGTACGAGCAGTACTTC
>NA|TRBV19|NA|TRBJ1-2
CASSDQTGANYGYTF
TGTGCCAGTAGTGATCAGACCGGCGCTAACTATGGCTACACCTTC
>NA|TRBV7-8|NA|TRBJ2-3
CASSLVRGEKQTQYF
TGTGCCAGCAGCTTAGTGAGAGGGGAGAAGCAAACGCAGTATTTT
>NA|TRBV6-5|NA|TRBJ2-7
CASSNSGNRYEQYF
TGTGCCAGCAGTAATAGCGGAAACCGCTACGAGCAGTACTTC
>NA|TRBV5-6|NA|TRBJ2-5
CASSFDRQETQYF
TGTGCCAGCAGCTTCGACAGGCAAGAGACCCAGTACTTC
>NA|TRBV7-2|TRBD2|TRBJ2-7
CASGTSAHEQYF
TGTGCTTCAGGCACTAGCGCGCACGAGCAGTACTTC
>NA|TRBV11-2|NA|TRBJ1-1
CASSFLAGLNTEAFF
TGTGCCAGCAGCTTTTTGGCAGGGTTGAACACTGAAGCTTTCTTT
>NA|TRBV21-1|NA|TRBJ2-5
CASSKEAPEETQYF
TGTGCCAGCAGCAAAGAAGCCCCCGAAGAGACCCAGTACTTC
>NA|TRBV7-9|NA|TRBJ2-1
CASSLTVHKGNEQFF
TGTGCCAGCAGCTTAACGGTGCACAAGGGCAATGAGCAGTTCTTC
>NA|TRBV28|TRBD1|TRBJ1-5
CASHRGGQPQHF
TGTGCCAGCCACAGGGGAGGTCAGCCCCAGCATTTT
>NA|TRBV11-2|TRBD2|TRBJ2-5
CASSPQRGTKETQYF
TGTGCCAGCAGCCCCCAGCGGGGGACGAAGGAGACCCAGTACTTC
>NA|TRBV7-6|TRBD2|TRBJ2-3
CASSLAAGGSTDTQYF
TGTGCCAGCAGCTTAGCGGCGGGAGGCAGCACAGATACGCAGTATTTT
>NA|TRBV6-1|NA|TRBJ1-2
CASSEARTASDGYTF
TGTGCCAGCAGTGAAGCGAGGACAGCCTCCGATGGCTACACCTTC
>NA|TRBV9|NA|TRBJ1-3
CASSTHTGLSGNTIYF
TGTGCCAGCAGCACCCATACAGGGCTCTCTGGAAACACCATATATTTT
>few|TRBV19|NA|TRBJ1-1
CASSPVGTYTEAFF
TGTGCCAGTAGTCCCGTAGGGACCTACACTGAAGCTTTCTTT
>NA|TRBV6-5|NA|TRBJ2-7
CASSLVQGSYEQYF
TGTGCCAGCAGTTTGGTACAGGGCTCCTACGAGCAGTACTTC
>NA|TRBV5-4|TRBD1|TRBJ1-2
CASSAGQKNYGYTF
TGTGCCAGCAGCGCGGGACAGAAGAACTATGGCTACACCTTC
>many|TRBV7-2|NA|TRBJ2-1
CASSSGVSNEQFF
TGTGCCAGCAGCTCGGGGGTAAGCAATGAGCAGTTCTTC
>NA|TRBV30|NA|TRBJ2-7
CAWSGAYEQYF
TGTGCCTGGAGCGGGGCGTACGAGCAGTACTTC
>NA|TRBV11-2|TRBD1|TRBJ1-4
CASSSDRGRGATNEKLFF
TGTGCCAGCAGCTCCGACAGGGGGCGAGGGGCAACTAATGAAAAACTGTTTTTT
>NA|TRBV18|TRBD1|TRBJ2-6
CASSPRDRASSGANVLTF
TGTGCCAGCTCACCAAGGGACAGGGCGAGCTCTGGGGCCAACGTCCTGACTTTC
>few|TRBV19|NA|TRBJ2-2
CASSMVGELFF
TGTGCCAGTAGTATGGTCGGGGAGCTGTTTTTT
>NA|TRBV10-3|NA|TRBJ1-1
CAISEWVGGHTEAFF
TGTGCCATCAGTGAGTGGGTCGGGGGCCACACTGAAGCTTTCTTT
>few|TRBV19|TRBD1|TRBJ1-2
CASSVRTGPTRYGYTF
TGTGCCAGTAGTGTAAGGACAGGGCCCACTCGCTATGGCTACACCTTC
>NA|TRBV7-2|NA|TRBJ2-7
CASSLAAPQEQYF
TGTGCCAGCAGCTTAGCGGCTCCCCAAGAGCAGTACTTC
>NA|TRBV2|NA|TRBJ2-3
CASTGGTASTDTQYF
TGTGCCAGCACCGGCGGGACAGCTAGCACAGATACGCAGTATTTT
>once|TRBV2|NA|TRBJ1-6
CASRRINSPLHF
TGTGCCAGCCGACGGATTAATTCACCCCTCCACTTT
>NA|TRBV30|NA|TRBJ1-4
CAWRNEKLFF
TGTGCCTGGAGAAATGAAAAACTGTTTTTT
>once|TRBV27|NA|TRBJ1-1
CASVPWANTEAFF
TGTGCCAGCGTCCCGTGGGCGAACACTGAAGCTTTCTTT
>NA|TRBV7-2|TRBD2|TRBJ2-7
CASTSRASGSYEQYF
TGTGCCAGCACCTCCCGGGCTAGCGGGTCCTACGAGCAGTACTTC
>NA|TRBV20-1|NA|TRBJ2-2
CSARDVGELFF
TGCAGTGCTAGAGATGTTGGGGAGCTGTTTTTT
>few|TRBV11-2|NA|TRBJ2-7
CASSLGGVGEQYF
TGTGCCAGCAGCTTAGGAGGCGTGGGCGAGCAGTACTTC
>NA|TRBV27|NA|TRBJ1-2
CASSSAIPTGLKLHF
TGTGCCAGCAGTTCCGCCATTCCGACAGGCCTTAAGCTCCACTTC
>NA|TRBV9|NA|TRBJ1-4
CASSAVIGGGNEKLFF
TGTGCCAGCAGCGCGGTAATCGGGGGAGGTAATGAAAAACTGTTTTTT
>NA|TRBV7-2|TRBD1|TRBJ1-2
CASSLYPTGQNYGYTF
TGTGCCAGCAGCTTATACCCCACGGGACAGAACTATGGCTACACCTTC
>NA|TRBV6-1|TRBD2|TRBJ2-3
CASRLAGSDTQYF
TGTGCCAGCAGACTAGCGGGAAGTGATACGCAGTATTTT
>NA|TRBV6-1|NA|TRBJ2-1
CASIRQSSYNEQFF
TGTGCCAGCATAAGACAGAGTTCCTACAATGAGCAGTTCTTC
>once|TRBV5-1|NA|TRBJ1-3
CASSLGKGQGSQRNTIYF
TGCGCCAGCAGCTTGGGGAAGGGTCAGGGTTCCCAGCGGAACACCATATATTTT
>NA|TRBV28|TRBD1|TRBJ1-2
CASSLPLGTGNGYTF
TGTGCCAGCAGCCTACCCCTCGGGACAGGCAATGGCTACACCTTC
>NA|TRBV28|NA|TRBJ1-4
CASSSPIGVEKLFF
TGTGCCAGCAGCTCGCCTATAGGTGTTGAAAAACTGTTTTTT
>NA|TRBV5-6|NA|TRBJ1-3
CASSFFDGGNTIYF
TGTGCCAGCAGCTTTTTTGACGGTGGAAACACCATATATTTT
>NA|TRBV7-9|TRBD1|TRBJ1-4
CASSGEPGTGAEKLFF
TGTGCCAGCAGCGGCGAGCCCGGGACAGGGGCTGAAAAACTGTTTTTT
>NA|TRBV6-5|NA|TRBJ2-7
CASSPRGSYEQYF
TGTGCCAGCAGCCCCCGTGGGTCCTACGAGCAGTACTTC
>NA|TRBV11-2|TRBD2|TRBJ2-3
CASSERGDTQYF
TGTGCCAGCAGCGAGCGGGGGGATACGCAGTATTTT
>NA|TRBV5-1|NA|TRBJ2-5
CASSLGASSNGETQYF
TGCGCCAGCAGCTTGGGGGCTAGCTCTAACGGGGAGACCCAGTACTTC
>NA|TRBV5-1|TRBD1|TRBJ1-6
CASSLGKTGQPYNSPLHF
TGCGCCAGCAGCTTGGGAAAAACGGGACAGCCTTATAATTCACCCCTCCACTTT